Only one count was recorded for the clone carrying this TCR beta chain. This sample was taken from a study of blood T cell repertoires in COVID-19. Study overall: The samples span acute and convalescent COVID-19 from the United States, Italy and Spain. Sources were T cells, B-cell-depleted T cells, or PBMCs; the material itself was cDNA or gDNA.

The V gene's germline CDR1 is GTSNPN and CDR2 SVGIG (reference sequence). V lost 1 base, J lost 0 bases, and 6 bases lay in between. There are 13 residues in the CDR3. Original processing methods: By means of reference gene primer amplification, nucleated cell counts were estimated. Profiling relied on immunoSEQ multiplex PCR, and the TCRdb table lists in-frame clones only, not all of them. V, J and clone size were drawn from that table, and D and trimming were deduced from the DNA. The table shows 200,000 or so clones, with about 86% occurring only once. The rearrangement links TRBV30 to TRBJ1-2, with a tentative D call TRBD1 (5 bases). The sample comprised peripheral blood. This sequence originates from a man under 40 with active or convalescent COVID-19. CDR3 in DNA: TGTGCCTGGAGTGGGACAACTAACTATGGCTACACCTTC. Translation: CAWSGTTNYGYTF.